A selection of T cell receptor beta chains follows, all from one sample in a study of shared clonotypes between healthy human individuals. This table comes from immunoSEQ multiplex PCR, and its TCRdb copy is limited to in-frame clones, with some not included. The data hold 2,500,000 or so clones, with 80% to 95% observed a single time. What was sequenced was naive CD4+ T cells from PBMCs. These receptor sequences come from a man aged 18-30 years in good health. Some clones in this sample may be carry-over from other donors' samples. Each CDR3 is given without its conserved first and last residue. Size tells how often a clone was seen (once, few, many) or the class of an expanded clone, and some rows leave it out.

abundance | v_gene | CDR3aa
- | TRBV7-9 | ASSLGGTGSGAF
few | TRBV27 | ASSLIPGNTEAF
- | TRBV6-1 | ASSPWGFTDTQY
- | TRBV7-2 | ASSYVLTDTQY
- | TRBV7-9 | ASSPFWDFENNEQF
- | TRBV5-1 | ASSSPLAWTSTDTQY
- | TRBV29-1 | SVALSGSYGYT
- | TRBV2 | ASSEYETAQH
few | TRBV10-1 | ASSVDRNTEAF
- | TRBV28 | ASSFTDLAADTQY
- | TRBV29-1 | SVQSGTANYGYT
- | TRBV28 | ASRYSRGLAQPQH
once | TRBV7-9 | ASSPQGGRHNEQF
- | TRBV5-6 | ASSPTPGTDTQY
- | TRBV30 | AWSHPGFRGPNEKLF
- | TRBV5-1 | ASSRDPTEEQF
- | TRBV7-9 | ASSRERGNQETQY
- | TRBV18 | ASSPPRGQIYEQY
- | TRBV28 | ASSLDQNNYGYT
- | TRBV25-1 | ASSQGTRASTGELF
once | TRBV28 | ASSRLGGVASEQY
- | TRBV5-4 | ASSDKGEAAGGYTDTQY
- | TRBV28 | ASSLFLGTVYGYT